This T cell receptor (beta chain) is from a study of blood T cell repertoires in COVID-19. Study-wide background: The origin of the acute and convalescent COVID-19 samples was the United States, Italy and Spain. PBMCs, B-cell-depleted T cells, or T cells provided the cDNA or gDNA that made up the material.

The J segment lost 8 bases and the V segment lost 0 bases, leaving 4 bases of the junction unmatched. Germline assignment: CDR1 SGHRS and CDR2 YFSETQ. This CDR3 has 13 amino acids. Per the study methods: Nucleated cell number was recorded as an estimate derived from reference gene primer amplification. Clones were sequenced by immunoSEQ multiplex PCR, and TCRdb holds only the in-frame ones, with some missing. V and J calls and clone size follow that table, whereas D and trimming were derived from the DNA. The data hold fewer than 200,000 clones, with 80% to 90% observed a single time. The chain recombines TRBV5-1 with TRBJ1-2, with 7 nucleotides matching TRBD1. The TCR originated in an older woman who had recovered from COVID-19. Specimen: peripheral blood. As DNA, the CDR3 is TGCGCCAGCAGCTTGGACCAGGGGGACGGCTACACCTTC. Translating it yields CASSLDQGDGYTF.